This entry describes one T cell receptor (beta chain). V gave up 1 base and J gave up 4 bases; unmatched junction bases: 6. The CDR3 has 16 residues. The germline CDR1 and CDR2 sequences are LGHNA and YSLEER. This record comes from a study of OX40 agonist ivuxolimab in advanced cancers. Study-level information: Participants averaged about 60 years of age (range 23 to 79) and were about 85% male.

The data were produced by immunoSEQ multiplex PCR, yet TCRdb's version contains in-frame clones alone and is incomplete. The table lists about 53,000 clones, 75% to 90% of them singletons. The specimen was CD4+ or CD8+ T cells sorted from blood, collected in a trial of the OX40 agonist ivuxolimab. The chain combines TRBV4-3 with TRBJ2-5; TRBD2 aligns across 10 bases. This receptor was identified in an adult with an advanced solid tumor such as melanoma, head and neck, liver or kidney cancer. In nucleotides, the CDR3 is TGCGCCAGCAGCCAAGGGGCTAGCGGGGGAGGAGAGACCCAGTACTTC. Residues: CASSQGASGGGETQYF.